This T cell receptor (beta chain) was identified in a study of blood T cell repertoires in COVID-19. About the research overall: Acute-phase and convalescent COVID-19 samples originated in the United States, Italy and Spain. T cells, B-cell-depleted T cells, or PBMCs supplied cDNA or gDNA.

This clone has only one observation. With 1 base clipped from V and 0 bases from J, the junction kept 7 bases outside the gene matches. The germline CDR1 and CDR2 sequences are LGHNA and YNFKEQ. The length of the CDR3 is 18 residues. Generated by immunoSEQ multiplex PCR, the TCRdb table keeps only in-frame clones and is missing some. This table holds 70,000 to 80,000 clones, 75% to 90% found once. The specimen was peripheral blood. This chain uses TRBV4-2 with TRBJ2-1; TRBD2 matches at 9 bases. The sequence was collected from a human donor in a cohort sampled during active COVID-19. The DNA for the CDR3 is TGTGCCAGCAGCCAAGGTACTCTAGCGGGGAGCTCCTACAATGAGCAGTTCTTC. This gives the protein CASSQGTLAGSSYNEQFF.